The entry below describes one T cell receptor (beta chain). Its matching antigen is unknown. This sample is part of a study of radiation and T cells in renal cell carcinoma. Study at large: Nephrectomy followed 15 Gy stereotactic body radiation by 4 weeks.

General study findings and limits: From baseline, blood top tumor clonotypes peaked at 2 weeks post-radiation. Baseline intratumoral clonotype presence is unknown without pretreatment biopsies.

Regarding time point: baseline pretreatment blood. This sample's treatment: 15 Gy SBRT to primary tumor, nephrectomy 4 weeks later. This CDR3 contains 15 residues. V was shortened by 3 bases and J by 2 bases, with 16 bases between the two germline ends. The germline gives CDR1 GTSNPN, CDR2 SVGIG (reference sequence). Produced via immunoSEQ multiplex PCR; TCRdb's table is partial and in-frame only. The sample includes 100,000 to 150,000 clones, roughly 80% of them seen just once. V gene TRBV30 combines with J gene TRBJ1-2, with D tentatively TRBD1 (5 bases). The sequences come from blood, collected from a patient whose treatment included radiotherapy and nephrectomy. This TCR was recovered from a woman aged 55-69 years with renal cell carcinoma. DNA for the CDR3: TGTGCCTGGAGCTTTCTGGGGACGGGGAACTATGGCTACACCTTC. Its protein product is CAWSFLGTGNYGYTF. Using reference TRBV30 and TRBJ1-2 for the parts outside the CDR3, the full variable domain is SQTIHQWPATLVQPVGSPLSLECTVEGTSNPNLYWYRQAAGRGLQLLFYSVGIGQISSEVPQNLSASRPQDRQFILSSKKLLLSDSGFYLCAWSFLGTGNYGYTFGSGTRLTVV.